Listed below are T cell receptor beta chains from one sample, sequenced in a study of blood T cell repertoires in COVID-19. Profiled with immunoSEQ multiplex PCR; TCRdb holds only in-frame clones, not every one. Of approximately 210,000 clones in the sample, around four fifths were seen once. Sequenced material: PBMCs or T cells enriched from blood (not recorded which). These receptors originate from a man aged 35 to 55 who had recovered from COVID-19. CDR3s include the opening cysteine and the closing phenylalanine or tryptophan. A D gene is named only where the DNA matches it firmly. The listing skips clone size in some rows; elsewhere it reads once, few, many or a size class.

clone_size	v_call	d_call	j_call	cdr3_aa	cdr3_nt
-	TRBV7-5	-	TRBJ2-7	CVRSFDRGRLEQYF	TGTGTCAGAAGCTTCGACAGGGGGCGCCTGGAGCAGTACTTC
-	TRBV19	-	TRBJ2-3	CASSIGTTNYADTQYF	TGTGCCAGTAGTATAGGGACTACCAATTACGCAGATACGCAGTATTTT
-	TRBV5-1	-	TRBJ1-1	CASSLAGAGVNTEAFF	TGCGCCAGCAGCTTGGCTGGCGCAGGGGTGAACACTGAAGCTTTCTTT
-	TRBV6-5	-	TRBJ1-6	CASSYSATGDSPLHF	TGTGCCAGCAGTTACTCTGCCACCGGAGATTCACCCCTCCACTTT
-	TRBV6-5	-	TRBJ1-2	CASRGGPGYTF	TGTGCCAGCAGGGGGGGGCCTGGCTACACCTTC
few	TRBV25-1	TRBD1	TRBJ1-1	CASSARDRGYTEAFF	TGTGCCAGCAGTGCCAGGGACAGGGGATATACTGAAGCTTTCTTT
-	TRBV3-1/TRBV3-2	TRBD2	TRBJ2-1	CASSQGDYREKEQFF	TGTGCCAGCAGCCAAGGGGACTACCGCGAGAAAGAGCAGTTCTTC
-	TRBV28	-	TRBJ1-2	CASSLGQYGYTF	TGTGCCAGCAGTTTAGGACAGTATGGCTACACCTTC
-	TRBV5-6	-	TRBJ1-4	CASSSPGEKLFF	TGTGCCAGCAGCTCTCCGGGAGAAAAACTGTTTTTT
-	TRBV6-6	-	TRBJ1-5	CASGGGKNQPQHF	TGTGCCAGCGGTGGCGGGAAAAATCAGCCCCAGCATTTT
-	TRBV15	-	TRBJ2-1	CATSRAGNEQFF	TGTGCCACCAGCAGAGCGGGGAATGAGCAGTTCTTC
-	TRBV5-5	-	TRBJ1-6	CASSLRGSSYNSPLHF	TGTGCCAGCAGCTTGAGGGGAAGCTCCTATAATTCACCCCTCCACTTT
-	TRBV11-2	-	TRBJ2-2	CASSLRVRGGELFF	TGTGCCAGCAGCTTAAGGGTCCGGGGCGGGGAGCTGTTTTTT
-	TRBV7-3	TRBD1	TRBJ1-1	CASSPGQRNTEAFF	TGTGCCAGCAGCCCGGGACAGAGGAACACTGAAGCTTTCTTT
-	TRBV11-3	-	TRBJ2-3	CASSFRDSTDTQYF	TGTGCCAGCAGCTTCAGGGATTCAACAGATACGCAGTATTTT
-	TRBV30	-	TRBJ1-6	CAWRVRGLFNSPLHF	TGTGCCTGGAGGGTCCGGGGACTGTTTAATTCACCCCTCCACTTT
-	TRBV4-1	-	TRBJ1-1	CASSQDIVEGASEAFF	TGCGCCAGCAGCCAAGATATAGTAGAGGGTGCGTCTGAAGCTTTCTTT
-	TRBV28	TRBD2	TRBJ2-3	CASGTRGDTQYF	TGTGCCAGTGGGACTAGGGGGGATACGCAGTATTTT
-	TRBV7-2	-	TRBJ2-7	CASSRQTVYEQYF	TGTGCCAGCAGCCGACAGACCGTCTACGAGCAGTACTTC
-	TRBV7-9	-	TRBJ1-1	CASSSQGGMNTEAFF	TGTGCCAGCAGCTCCCAGGGCGGGATGAACACTGAAGCTTTCTTT
few	TRBV28	-	TRBJ2-2	CASFERTTGELFF	TGTGCCAGCTTTGAGCGAACCACCGGGGAGCTGTTTTTT
-	TRBV2	-	TRBJ2-5	CASSIEYLETQYF	TGTGCCAGCAGTATAGAATATCTGGAGACCCAGTACTTC
-	TRBV12-3/TRBV12-4	-	TRBJ2-5	CASSLWGETAQYF	TGTGCCAGCAGTCTTTGGGGGGAGACGGCCCAGTACTTC
few	TRBV10-3	-	TRBJ1-2	CAISESREAYGYTF	TGTGCCATCAGTGAGTCCCGGGAGGCCTATGGCTACACCTTC
-	TRBV19	TRBD1	TRBJ1-3	CASSPDRAGNTIYF	TGTGCCAGTAGCCCGGACAGGGCTGGAAACACCATATATTTT
-	TRBV4-1	-	TRBJ2-5	CASSQAPRQETQYF	TGCGCCAGCAGCCAAGCTCCTAGACAAGAGACCCAGTACTTC
-	TRBV30	TRBD1	TRBJ1-5	CASDRGLNQPQHF	TGTGCCTCGGACAGGGGGCTTAATCAGCCCCAGCATTTT
-	TRBV13	-	TRBJ2-7	CASSFRRENRNEQYF	TGTGCCAGCAGCTTTCGGCGGGAAAACCGGAACGAGCAGTACTTC
-	TRBV6-5	TRBD1	TRBJ1-1	CASKPGQGPGEAFF	TGTGCCAGCAAACCGGGACAGGGACCCGGTGAAGCTTTCTTT
-	TRBV7-2	TRBD2	TRBJ2-2	CASSFGTSWLRGTGELFF	TGTGCCAGCAGCTTTGGGACTAGCTGGCTAAGGGGGACCGGGGAGCTGTTTTTT
-	TRBV19	TRBD1	TRBJ1-5	CASSIPGQESYSNQPQHF	TGTGCCAGTAGTATACCCGGACAGGAGTCCTATAGCAATCAGCCCCAGCATTTT
-	TRBV6-2/TRBV6-3	TRBD1	TRBJ2-2	CASSPRTGEMGGELFF	TGTGCCAGCAGTCCCCGGACAGGGGAAATGGGCGGGGAGCTGTTTTTT
-	TRBV24-1	-	TRBJ1-2	CATSDPGLEYGYTF	TGTGCCACCAGTGACCCGGGACTAGAATATGGCTACACCTTC
few	TRBV6-5	-	TRBJ1-5	CASSPGKGGSQPQHF	TGTGCCAGCAGTCCAGGGAAAGGAGGGAGTCAGCCCCAGCATTTT
-	TRBV5-4	-	TRBJ1-2	CASSLGRAGYGYTF	TGTGCCAGCAGCTTGGGCAGGGCTGGCTATGGCTACACCTTC
-	TRBV9	TRBD2	TRBJ2-5	CASSVDASGGETQYF	TGTGCCAGCAGCGTAGATGCTAGCGGGGGAGAGACCCAGTACTTC
-	TRBV28	-	TRBJ1-2	CASSLIGGPYGYTF	TGTGCCAGCAGTTTAATCGGGGGACCCTATGGCTACACCTTC
-	TRBV7-9	-	TRBJ1-2	CASSSVGYGYTF	TGTGCCAGCAGCTCGGTCGGCTATGGCTACACCTTC
-	TRBV4-2	-	TRBJ2-2	CASSPGQGTGELFF	TGTGCCAGCAGCCCAGGTCAGGGCACCGGGGAGCTGTTTTTT
few	TRBV6-4	TRBD2	TRBJ2-3	CASSDSTSGGADTQYF	TGTGCCAGCAGTGACTCGACTAGCGGGGGGGCAGATACGCAGTATTTT
-	TRBV7-2	-	TRBJ2-1	CASSLYDQVQFF	TGTGCCAGCAGCTTATATGATCAGGTCCAGTTCTTC
-	TRBV19	TRBD1	TRBJ1-2	CASSRTGTGVNRVAF	TGTGCCAGTAGTCGCACCGGGACAGGGGTGAATAGAGTCGCCTTC
-	TRBV28	TRBD2	TRBJ2-1	CASIVGGTSGNEQFF	TGTGCCAGCATCGTGGGGGGGACTAGCGGCAATGAGCAGTTCTTC
-	TRBV5-8	-	TRBJ2-2	CASSLSGATGELFF	TGTGCCAGCAGCTTGTCAGGGGCCACCGGGGAGCTGTTTTTT
-	TRBV7-3	-	TRBJ2-1	CASSYPPGEQFF	TGTGCCAGCAGCTACCCCCCGGGTGAGCAGTTCTTC
-	TRBV24-1	TRBD2	TRBJ2-1	CATSDPTSGGDRQFF	TGTGCCACCAGTGACCCGACTAGCGGGGGGGATCGGCAGTTCTTC
few	TRBV19	TRBD2	TRBJ2-1	CASSIRAGVNEQFF	TGTGCCAGTAGTATAAGAGCGGGAGTTAATGAGCAGTTCTTC
few	TRBV11-2	TRBD1	TRBJ2-7	CASGTPGQGNKQYF	TGTGCCAGCGGAACCCCGGGACAGGGGAATAAGCAGTACTTC
-	TRBV19	-	TRBJ2-5	CASSIWGRETQYF	TGTGCCAGTAGTATCTGGGGCCGGGAGACCCAGTACTTC
few	TRBV7-9	-	TRBJ2-2	CASSLRGQNTGELFF	TGTGCCAGCAGCTTAAGGGGCCAAAACACCGGGGAGCTGTTTTTT
few	TRBV7-9	TRBD2	TRBJ2-1	CASSLWAGGLNEQFF	TGTGCCAGCAGCTTGTGGGCGGGGGGTCTTAATGAGCAGTTCTTC
-	TRBV20-1	-	TRBJ2-5	CSAGPRETQYF	TGCAGTGCTGGTCCCCGGGAGACCCAGTACTTC